The 30 T cell receptor beta chains below were found in one sample sequenced in a study of cytotoxic CD8 clonotypes in ibrutinib-treated CLL. The data were produced by immunoSEQ multiplex PCR, yet TCRdb's version contains in-frame clones alone and is incomplete. The sample records under 300,000 clones, less than 75% being singletons. Specimen: PBMCs, collected after 24 months of ibrutinib treatment. These TCRs come from a human donor with chronic lymphocytic leukemia.

There are a few counts of this clone. The rearrangement joins TRBV30 to TRBJ1-5, with 7 bases aligning to TRBD1. Germline values: CDR1 GTSNPN, CDR2 SVGIG (reference sequence). V shed 8 bases, J shed 1 base, and the junction held 8 bases outside the gene matches. The CDR3 has 14 residues. The DNA of the CDR3 is TGTGCCGTAACCCCAGGGGGAAGCAATCAGCCCCAGCATTTT. Its protein product is CAVTPGGSNQPQHF.

The chain couples TRBV28 to TRBJ1-1, with no clear D. Germline CDR1 MDHEN, CDR2 SYDVKM. V shed 5 bases and J shed 3 bases, with 13 bases lying between them. This CDR3 region has 14 residues. CDR3 residues: CASSLTIQDTEAFF. CDR3 DNA: TGTGCCAGCAGTCTGACAATTCAGGACACTGAAGCTTTCTTT.

The chain carries TRBV28 and TRBJ2-1; D perhaps matches TRBD2 (5 bases). The V and J ends lost 11 bases and 3 bases respectively, with 11 bases between them. The CDR3 has 12 residues. Germline assignment: CDR1 MDHEN and CDR2 SYDVKM. In nucleotides, the CDR3 is TGTGCCGAGGGCGAGAGCTACAATGAGCAGTTCTTC. Its translation: CAEGESYNEQFF.

In its sample, this clone was seen once. This chain connects TRBV29-1 to TRBJ2-7; no definite D call. CDR1 SQVTM and CDR2 ANQGSEA come from the germline V gene. Trimming shortened V by 3 bases and J by 0 bases, and 9 bases separated the two germline ends. The CDR3 is 13 residues long. This CDR3 is CSVDTSDSYEQYF. DNA of the CDR3: TGCAGCGTTGATACGAGTGACTCCTACGAGCAGTACTTC.

This clone has more than one count but fewer than ten. The chain joins TRBV27 to TRBJ2-7; D ambiguous. Germline loops: CDR1 MNHEY, CDR2 SMNVEV (reference sequence). The V and J ends lost 5 bases and 6 bases respectively, with 11 bases between them. This CDR3 region has 12 residues. The CDR3 loop reads CASSPRTAEQYF. In DNA form, the CDR3 reads TGTGCCAGCAGTCCGCGAACCGCCGAGCAGTACTTC.

This clone was picked up a small number of times. This chain uses TRBV7-6 with TRBJ2-7; unclear D gene. The germline V gene has CDR1 SGHVS and CDR2 FNYEAQ. The germline V and J ends were trimmed by 5 bases and 7 bases, with 21 bases remaining between them. The CDR3 totals 15 residues. The CDR3 sequence: CASSPYLMSKGEQYF. In DNA, the CDR3 is TGTGCCAGCAGCCCCTACCTCATGAGCAAGGGAGAGCAGTACTTC.

V gene TRBV30 combines with J gene TRBJ1-1, with D maybe TRBD1 (5 bases). The CDR3 extends over 12 amino acids. Per the germline V gene, CDR1 is GTSNPN and CDR2 is SVGIG (reference sequence). The V end was cut by 6 bases, the J end by 2 bases, with 10 bases between. The CDR3 DNA reads as TGTGCCTGTCGGGGGGGAAACACTGAAGCTTTCTTT. It yields the protein CACRGGNTEAFF.

The J gene is TRBJ2-5, the V gene TRBV5-4; 10 nucleotides align to TRBD1. The junction had 16 bases not matched to a gene; V was cut back by 3 bases and J by 5 bases. The CDR3 contains 18 residues. From germline, CDR1 is SGHNT and CDR2 YYREEE (reference sequence). CDR3 DNA sequence: TGTGCCAGCAGCTCGAATATAAAATTGACAGGGGGCTTTGAGACCCAGTACTTC. This codes for CASSSNIKLTGGFETQYF.

The rearrangement uses TRBV7-3 and TRBJ2-1; D uncertain. Trimming cost V 5 bases and J 4 bases, with 15 bases left between them. The CDR3 sequence is 15 residues long. Germline CDR1 SGHTA, CDR2 FQGTGA. The CDR3 sequence is CASSPTTTAYNEQFF. In DNA, the CDR3 is TGTGCCAGCAGCCCGACAACGACCGCTTACAATGAGCAGTTCTTC. The whole variable domain, filled in from reference TRBV7-3 and TRBJ2-1, reads GAGVSQTPSNKVTEKGKYVELRCDPISGHTALYWYRQSLGQGPEFLIYFQGTGAADDSGLPNDRFFAVRPEGSVSTLKIQRTERGDSAVYLCASSPTTTAYNEQFFGPGTRLTVL.

A single count supports this clone. The chain joins TRBV7-2 to TRBJ2-7; the D gene is possibly TRBD2 (6 bases). V dropped 0 bases and J dropped 3 bases, with 12 bases sitting between them. Looked up from germline, CDR1 is SGHTA and CDR2 is FQGNSA. The CDR3 is made up of 15 amino acids. As DNA, the CDR3 is TGTGCCAGCAGCTTAGCGGCCGGACTATTCTACGAGCAGTACTTC. Protein sequence: CASSLAAGLFYEQYF.

The V gene is TRBV6-5, the J gene TRBJ2-2, with D hard to call. There are 12 residues in the CDR3. V lost 4 bases to trimming and J lost 6 bases, with 6 bases between them. Germline values: CDR1 MNHEY, CDR2 SVGAGI. The CDR3 here is CASSWSAGELFF. DNA for the CDR3: TGTGCCAGCAGTTGGTCCGCCGGGGAGCTGTTTTTT.

This clone was seen only once. This sequence joins TRBV9 and TRBJ2-3; tentatively, D is TRBD2 (5 bases). This CDR3 has 14 residues. Germline V gives CDR1 SGDLS, CDR2 YYNGEE. The V and J ends lost 1 base and 5 bases respectively, with 11 bases between them. This CDR3 is CASSVSGVRDTQYF. DNA for the CDR3: TGTGCCAGCAGCGTAAGCGGAGTTCGAGATACGCAGTATTTT.

This clone was observed a few times. V usage is TRBV10-3 and J usage is TRBJ2-6; D uncertain. This CDR3 comprises 15 residues. V lost 3 bases to trimming and J lost 0 bases, with 6 bases between them. CDR1 ENHRY and CDR2 SYGVKD come from the germline V gene. The CDR3 loop reads CAISDSRSGANVLTF. The DNA for the CDR3 is TGTGCCATCAGTGACAGTCGCTCTGGGGCCAACGTCCTGACTTTC.

This clone was seen a few times. J is TRBJ2-7 and V is TRBV6-6; 7 nucleotides align to TRBD1. The ends lost 0 bases at V and 2 bases at J; junction bases unmatched: 4. The CDR3 spans 15 residues. CDR1 and CDR2 from the germline V gene are MNHNY and SVGAGI (reference sequence). For the CDR3, the DNA is TGTGCCAGCAGTTACTCGAACCAGGGGGCCTACGAGCAGTACTTC. Translating gives CASSYSNQGAYEQYF.

This chain joins TRBV7-2 and TRBJ2-5; the match to TRBD2 covers 10 bases. The CDR3 spans 17 residues. Germline assignment: CDR1 SGHTA and CDR2 FQGNSA. V trimming: 0 bases; J trimming: 5 bases; junction bases outside the gene matches: 9. CDR3 in amino acids: CASSLAASGRVKETQYF. DNA of the CDR3: TGTGCCAGCAGCTTAGCTGCTAGCGGGAGAGTTAAGGAGACCCAGTACTTC.

The DNA of the CDR3 is TGTGCCAGCACAATGGGGACCTCGCGGAACGAGCAGTACTTC. Protein product: CASTMGTSRNEQYF. The chain employs TRBV18 and TRBJ2-7, with D perhaps being TRBD1 or TRBD2 (5 bases each). CDR3 size: 14 residues. Looked up from germline, CDR1 is KGHSH and CDR2 is LQKENI. The V and J ends lost 8 bases and 5 bases respectively, with 19 bases between them.

This clone was counted only a few times. The V gene is TRBV9, the J gene TRBJ1-2; D is ambiguous. Germline CDR1 and CDR2: SGDLS and YYNGEE. This CDR3 contains 15 residues. V shed 0 bases and J shed 0 bases, with 9 bases lying between them. CDR3 region: CASSVVDGANYGYTF. Here the CDR3 DNA reads TGTGCCAGCAGCGTAGTGGACGGAGCTAACTATGGCTACACCTTC.

This rearrangement joins TRBV7-9 to TRBJ2-7, with TRBD2 matching 8 bases. CDR3 length: 17 amino acids. J gave up 6 bases and V 9 bases, and 22 bases lay outside the gene matches. Germline CDR1 reads SEHNR; CDR2 reads FQNEAQ (reference sequence). The CDR3 DNA reads as TGTGCCAGTGACGAAGAGATCCCTATGAGCGGGAGACCCGAGCAGTACTTC. It yields the protein CASDEEIPMSGRPEQYF.

The chain uses TRBV7-8 and TRBJ1-2, with D possibly being TRBD1 (5 bases). V was trimmed by 5 bases and J by 0 bases, leaving 7 bases between them. Germline V gene sequence: CDR1 SGHVS, CDR2 FQNEAQ. The CDR3 sequence is 13 residues long. The CDR3 is CASSPGPNYGYTF. For the CDR3, the DNA is TGTGCCAGCAGCCCGGGGCCTAACTATGGCTACACCTTC.

The gene calls are TRBV25-1 and TRBJ2-7; TRBD1 matches at 12 bases. Germline lookup yields CDR1 MGHDK and CDR2 SYGVNS. The CDR3 is 15 residues long. The junction had 2 bases not matched to a gene; V was cut back by 2 bases and J by 3 bases. CDR3 residues: CASSEGTGGNYEQYF. For the CDR3, the DNA is TGTGCCAGCAGTGAAGGGACAGGGGGCAACTACGAGCAGTACTTC.

V and J are TRBV9 and TRBJ1-3; D not certain. The CDR3 totals 16 residues. CDR1 and CDR2 (germline): SGDLS, YYNGEE. Trimming shortened V by 4 bases and J by 4 bases, and 18 bases separated the two germline ends. The CDR3 nucleotides read TGTGCCAGCAGCAACCAAGGAGCCGGTAACGGAAACACCATATATTTT. Translation gives CASSNQGAGNGNTIYF.

V and J are TRBV29-1 and TRBJ2-7; 9 bases fit TRBD2. The CDR3 contains 14 residues. From germline, CDR1 is SQVTM and CDR2 ANQGSEA. The trim removed 1 base at V and 4 bases at J, leaving 5 bases unmatched. The chain's CDR3 is CSVEGLAGDYEQYF. CDR3 DNA: TGCAGCGTTGAAGGATTAGCGGGAGATTACGAGCAGTACTTC.

Here the CDR3 DNA reads TGTGCCAGCAGCGCCGGAGTTGAGTGGTACAATGAGCAGTTCTTC. Residues: CASSAGVEWYNEQFF. The rearrangement uses TRBV9 and TRBJ2-1; D is unresolved. The CDR3 is 15 amino acids. Germline loops: CDR1 SGDLS, CDR2 YYNGEE. V lost 3 bases and J lost 4, with 14 bases in between.

This clone was detected a few times. The chain couples TRBV30 to TRBJ2-1; tentatively, D is TRBD2 (5 bases). Trimming stripped 2 bases from V and 9 bases from J, with 8 bases between. The CDR3 has 11 amino acids. Germline CDR1 and CDR2: GTSNPN and SVGIG (reference sequence). The CDR3 coding sequence is TGTGCCTGGAGTATCGGGGTTGAGCAGTTCTTC. The encoded protein is CAWSIGVEQFF.

The chain links TRBV4-2 to TRBJ1-2; D is possibly TRBD1 (6 bases). The CDR3 sequence is 13 residues long. Germline CDR1 LGHNA, CDR2 YNFKEQ. V lost 1 base to trimming and J lost 4 bases, with 7 bases between them. CDR3 sequence (DNA): TGTGCCAGCAGCCAAGGGACAGTCTATGGCTACACCTTC. Amino acids: CASSQGTVYGYTF.

J is TRBJ2-7 and V is TRBV28; 7 nucleotides match TRBD2. The J segment lost 6 bases and the V segment lost 7 bases, leaving 9 bases of the junction unmatched. Germline loops: CDR1 MDHEN, CDR2 SYDVKM. The CDR3 spans 13 residues. The CDR3 sequence is CASILREGREQYF. CDR3 bases: TGTGCCAGCATCCTAAGGGAGGGCCGCGAGCAGTACTTC.

V is TRBV27 and J is TRBJ1-5; D not certain. Germline loops: CDR1 MNHEY, CDR2 SMNVEV (reference sequence). This CDR3 region has 15 residues. V dropped 3 bases and J dropped 6 bases, with 15 bases sitting between them. The CDR3 here is CASSFSVEGSQPQHF. CDR3 bases: TGTGCCAGCAGTTTTAGCGTGGAGGGAAGTCAGCCCCAGCATTTT.

The chain combines TRBV28 with TRBJ1-2; the D is unclear. Trimming stripped 2 bases from V and 5 bases from J, with 6 bases between. Germline-derived CDR1 and CDR2 are MDHEN and SYDVKM. This CDR3 comprises 12 residues. The CDR3 loop reads CASSLPPYGYTF. The CDR3 DNA is TGTGCCAGCAGTTTACCCCCTTATGGCTACACCTTC.

This chain connects TRBV27 to TRBJ2-5; the D gene is possibly TRBD1 (6 bases). Germline CDR1 is MNHEY and CDR2 is SMNVEV (reference sequence). The CDR3 totals 14 residues. With 7 bases removed from V and 3 bases from J, the gap between germline ends came to 15 bases. CDR3 nucleotide sequence: TGTGCCAGCACTCTCGGGACACACGAAGAGACCCAGTACTTC. Translation gives CASTLGTHEETQYF.

The V gene is TRBV28, the J gene TRBJ2-1, with D possibly called TRBD1 or TRBD2 (5 bases each). The CDR3 is made up of 14 amino acids. Trimming left V 8 bases short and J 5 bases short, with 16 bases between. Germline V gene data show CDR1 as MDHEN and CDR2 as SYDVKM. The CDR3 here is CASFPGTANNEQFF. For the CDR3, the DNA is TGTGCCAGCTTTCCAGGGACGGCTAACAATGAGCAGTTCTTC.